This T cell receptor beta chain was identified during a study of long-term antiretroviral therapy in people with HIV. Overall study results and limits: Transplant-donor-level diversity was not reached after ART, though diversity increased. Gathering of blood took place between about 2003 and 2017, possibly under older ART regimens.

Survey-level resolution applied to immunoSEQ assay v3.0. Profiled with immunoSEQ multiplex PCR; TCRdb holds only in-frame clones, not every one. The sample holds around 19,000 clones, 80% seen once. Points on this clone: Its target is not known.

CDR1 and CDR2 (germline): SGHVS, FQNEAQ. The CDR3 has 16 amino acids. V shed 3 bases, J shed 10 bases, and the junction held 12 bases outside the gene matches. Here the sequenced sample was unsorted PBMCs, taken 2.9 years after starting antiretroviral therapy. The TCR sequence derives from a woman aged 30 to 39 with HIV. The chain recombines TRBV7-8 with TRBJ2-1, with 10 positions matching TRBD2. The CDR3 loop reads CASSLKAGGPPKEQFF. CDR3 DNA sequence: TGTGCCAGCAGCTTGAAAGCGGGGGGGCCTCCTAAAGAGCAGTTCTTC.